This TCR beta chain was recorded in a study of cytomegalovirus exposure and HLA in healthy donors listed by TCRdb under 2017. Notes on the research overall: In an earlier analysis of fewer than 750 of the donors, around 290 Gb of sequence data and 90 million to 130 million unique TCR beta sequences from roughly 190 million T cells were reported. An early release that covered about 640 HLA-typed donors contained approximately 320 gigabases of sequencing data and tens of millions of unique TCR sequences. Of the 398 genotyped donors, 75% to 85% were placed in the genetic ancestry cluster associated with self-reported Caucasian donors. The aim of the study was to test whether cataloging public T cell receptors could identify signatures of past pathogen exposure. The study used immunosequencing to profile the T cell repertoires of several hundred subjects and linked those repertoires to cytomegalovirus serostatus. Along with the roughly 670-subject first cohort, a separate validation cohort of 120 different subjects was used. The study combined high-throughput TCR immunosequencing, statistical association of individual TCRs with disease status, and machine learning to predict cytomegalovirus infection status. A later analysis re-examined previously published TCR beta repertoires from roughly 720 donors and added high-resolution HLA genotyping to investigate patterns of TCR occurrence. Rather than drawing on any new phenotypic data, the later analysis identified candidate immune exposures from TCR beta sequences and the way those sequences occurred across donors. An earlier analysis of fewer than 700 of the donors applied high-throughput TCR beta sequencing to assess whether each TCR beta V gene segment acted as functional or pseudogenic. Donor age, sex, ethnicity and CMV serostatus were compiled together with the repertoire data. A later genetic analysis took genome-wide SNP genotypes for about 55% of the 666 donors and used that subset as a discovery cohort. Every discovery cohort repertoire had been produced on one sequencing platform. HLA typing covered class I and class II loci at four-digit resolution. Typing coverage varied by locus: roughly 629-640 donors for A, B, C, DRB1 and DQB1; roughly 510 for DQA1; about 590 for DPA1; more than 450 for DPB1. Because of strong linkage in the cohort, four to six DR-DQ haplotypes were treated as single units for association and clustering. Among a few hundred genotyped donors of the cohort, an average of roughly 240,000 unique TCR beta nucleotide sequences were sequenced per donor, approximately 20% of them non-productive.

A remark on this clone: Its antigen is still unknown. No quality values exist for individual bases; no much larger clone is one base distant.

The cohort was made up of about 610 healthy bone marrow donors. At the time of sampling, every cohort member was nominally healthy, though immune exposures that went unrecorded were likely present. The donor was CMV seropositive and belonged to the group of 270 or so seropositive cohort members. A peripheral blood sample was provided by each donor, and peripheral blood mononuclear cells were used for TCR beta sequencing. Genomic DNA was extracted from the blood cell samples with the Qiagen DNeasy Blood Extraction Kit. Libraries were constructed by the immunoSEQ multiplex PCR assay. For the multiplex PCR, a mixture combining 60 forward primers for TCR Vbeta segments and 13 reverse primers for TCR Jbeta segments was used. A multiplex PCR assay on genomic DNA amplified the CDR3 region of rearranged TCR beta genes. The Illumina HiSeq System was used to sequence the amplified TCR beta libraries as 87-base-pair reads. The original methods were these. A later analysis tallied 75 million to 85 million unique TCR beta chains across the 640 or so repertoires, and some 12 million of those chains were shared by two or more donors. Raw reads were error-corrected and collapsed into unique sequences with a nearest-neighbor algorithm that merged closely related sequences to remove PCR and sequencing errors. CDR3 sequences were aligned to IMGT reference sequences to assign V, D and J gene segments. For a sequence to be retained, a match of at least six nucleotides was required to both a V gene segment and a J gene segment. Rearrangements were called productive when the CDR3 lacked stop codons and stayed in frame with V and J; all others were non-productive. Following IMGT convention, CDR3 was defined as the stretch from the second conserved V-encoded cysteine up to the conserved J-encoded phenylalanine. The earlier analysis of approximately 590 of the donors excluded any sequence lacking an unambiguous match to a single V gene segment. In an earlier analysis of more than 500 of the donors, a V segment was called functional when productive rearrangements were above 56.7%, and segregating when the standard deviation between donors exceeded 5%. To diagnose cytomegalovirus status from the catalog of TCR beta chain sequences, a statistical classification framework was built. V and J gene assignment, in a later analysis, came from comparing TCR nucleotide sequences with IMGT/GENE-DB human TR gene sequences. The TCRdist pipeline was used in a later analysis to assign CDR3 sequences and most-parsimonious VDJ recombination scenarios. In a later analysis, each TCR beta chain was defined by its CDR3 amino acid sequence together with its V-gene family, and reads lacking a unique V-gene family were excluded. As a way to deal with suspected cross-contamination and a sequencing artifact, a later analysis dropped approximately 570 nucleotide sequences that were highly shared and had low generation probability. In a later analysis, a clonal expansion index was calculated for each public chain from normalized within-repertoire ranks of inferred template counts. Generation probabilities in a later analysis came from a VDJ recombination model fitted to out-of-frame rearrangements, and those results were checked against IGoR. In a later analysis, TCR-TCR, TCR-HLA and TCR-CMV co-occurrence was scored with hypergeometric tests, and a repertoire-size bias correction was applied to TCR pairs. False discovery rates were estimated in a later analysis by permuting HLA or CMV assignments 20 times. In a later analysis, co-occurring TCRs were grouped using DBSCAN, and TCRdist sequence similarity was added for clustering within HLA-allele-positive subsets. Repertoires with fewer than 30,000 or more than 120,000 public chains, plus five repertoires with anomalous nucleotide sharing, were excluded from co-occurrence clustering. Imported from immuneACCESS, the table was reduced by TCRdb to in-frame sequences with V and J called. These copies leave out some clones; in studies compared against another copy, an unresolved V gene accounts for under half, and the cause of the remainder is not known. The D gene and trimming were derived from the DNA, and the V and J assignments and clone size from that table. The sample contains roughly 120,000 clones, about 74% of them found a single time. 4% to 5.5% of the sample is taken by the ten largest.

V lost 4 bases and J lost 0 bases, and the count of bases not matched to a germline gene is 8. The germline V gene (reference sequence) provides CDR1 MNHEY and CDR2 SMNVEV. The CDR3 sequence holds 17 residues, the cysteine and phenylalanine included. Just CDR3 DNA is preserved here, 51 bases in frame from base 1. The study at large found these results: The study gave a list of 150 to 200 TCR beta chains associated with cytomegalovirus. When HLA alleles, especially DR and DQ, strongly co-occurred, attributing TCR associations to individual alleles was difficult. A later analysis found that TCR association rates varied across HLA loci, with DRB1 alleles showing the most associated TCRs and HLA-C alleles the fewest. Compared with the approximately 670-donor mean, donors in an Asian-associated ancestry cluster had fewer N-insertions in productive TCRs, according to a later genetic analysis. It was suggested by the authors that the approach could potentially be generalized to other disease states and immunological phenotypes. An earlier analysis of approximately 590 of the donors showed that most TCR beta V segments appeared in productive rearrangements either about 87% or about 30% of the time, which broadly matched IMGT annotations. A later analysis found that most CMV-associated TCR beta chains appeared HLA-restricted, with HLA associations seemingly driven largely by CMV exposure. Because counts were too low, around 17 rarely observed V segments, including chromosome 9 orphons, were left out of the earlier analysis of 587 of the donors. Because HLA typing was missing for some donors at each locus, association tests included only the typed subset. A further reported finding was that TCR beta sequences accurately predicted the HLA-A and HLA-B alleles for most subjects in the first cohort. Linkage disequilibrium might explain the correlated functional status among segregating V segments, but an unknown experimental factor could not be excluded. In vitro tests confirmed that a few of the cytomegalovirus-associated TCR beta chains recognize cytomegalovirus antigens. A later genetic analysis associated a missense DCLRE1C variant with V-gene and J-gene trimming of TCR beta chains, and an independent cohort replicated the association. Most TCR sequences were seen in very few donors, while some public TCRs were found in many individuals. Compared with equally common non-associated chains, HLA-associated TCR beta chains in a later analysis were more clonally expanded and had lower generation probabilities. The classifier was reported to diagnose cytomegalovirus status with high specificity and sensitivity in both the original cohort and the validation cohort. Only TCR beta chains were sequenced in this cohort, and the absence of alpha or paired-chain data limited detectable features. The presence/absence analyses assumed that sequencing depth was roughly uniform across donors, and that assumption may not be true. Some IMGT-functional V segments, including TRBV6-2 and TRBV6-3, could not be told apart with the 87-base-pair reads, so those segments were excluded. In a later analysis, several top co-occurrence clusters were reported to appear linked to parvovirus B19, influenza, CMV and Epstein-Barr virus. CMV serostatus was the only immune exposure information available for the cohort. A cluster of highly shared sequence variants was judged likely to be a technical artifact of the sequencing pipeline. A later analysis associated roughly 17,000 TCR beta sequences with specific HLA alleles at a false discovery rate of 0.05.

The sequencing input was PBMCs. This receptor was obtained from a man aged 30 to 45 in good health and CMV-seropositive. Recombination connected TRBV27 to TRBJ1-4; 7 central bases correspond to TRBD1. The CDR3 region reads CASSSTGTAPTNEKLFF. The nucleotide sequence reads TGTGCCAGCAGTTCGACAGGGACGGCACCAACTAATGAAAAACTGTTTTTT.